This T cell receptor (delta chain) was retrieved from a study of gamma-delta chains in newborns, infants, children. Study-wide context: Innate gammadelta T cells reportedly expand polyclonally right after birth, driven by microbial exposure, per the title.

Germline V gene lookup returns CDR1 TSWWSYY and CDR2 QGS. The CDR3 contains 16 residues. The V gene lost 0 bases and the J gene lost 3 bases, with 14 bases spanning the gap. TCRdb redid clone calling on the reads using CATT. The table includes 9,000 to 13,000 delta-chain clones, 3.5% detected once. The specimen sequenced was blood. V usage is TRDV1 and J usage is TRDJ1; D not resolved. This sequence originates from a child who was a newborn, infant or young child, either healthy, febrile or measles-vaccinated (not recorded which). The CDR3 sequence: CALGELDYSGADKLIF. CDR3 nucleotides: TGTGCTCTTGGGGAACTAGACTATTCGGGCGCCGATAAACTCATCTTT.